This is a list of T cell receptor beta chains from one sample in a study of control samples from healthy donors and cancer patients. The protocol was immunoSEQ multiplex PCR, while the TCRdb copy is restricted to in-frame clones and leaves out a portion. The profile shows 150,000 to 200,000 clones, 91% of them singletons. The sequenced sample was blood. These receptor sequences come from a woman aged 25-40 years in good health. The CDR3 runs from the conserved cysteine through the conserved F or W. D genes are given only for firm matches. Rows may omit the clone size; those that give it use once, few, many or a size class.

j_call	d_call	clone_size	v_call	cdr3_aa	cdr3_nt
TRBJ2-3	TRBD1	.	TRBV7-2	CASSPGQGGSDTQYF	TGTGCCAGCAGCCCGGGACAGGGAGGCTCAGATACGCAGTATTTT
TRBJ2-1	.	.	TRBV28	CASSLRLAGPYNEQFF	TGTGCCAGCAGTTTAAGGTTGGCAGGGCCCTACAATGAGCAGTTCTTC
TRBJ1-2	.	.	TRBV5-4	CASSLGGARYGYTF	TGTGCCAGCAGCTTGGGGGGGGCGCGGTATGGCTACACCTTC
TRBJ1-4	.	.	TRBV5-1	CASSLVAGDEKLFF	TGCGCCAGCAGCTTGGTCGCCGGTGATGAAAAACTGTTTTTT
TRBJ2-5	.	.	TRBV3-1/TRBV3-2	CASSQVGEEKETQYF	TGTGCCAGCAGCCAAGTCGGGGAGGAAAAAGAGACCCAGTACTTC
TRBJ2-1	TRBD2	.	TRBV30	CAWSRLASSYNEQFF	TGTGCCTGGAGCAGACTAGCGAGCTCCTACAATGAGCAGTTCTTC
TRBJ2-5	TRBD2	.	TRBV9	CASSVLAGQETQYF	TGTGCCAGCAGCGTGTTAGCGGGCCAAGAGACCCAGTACTTC
TRBJ2-4	.	.	TRBV11-1	CASSPTTKNIQYF	TGTGCCAGCAGCCCTACCACCAAAAACATTCAGTACTTC
TRBJ2-3	.	.	TRBV6-5	CASSLGSGTDTQYF	TGTGCCAGCAGCCTCGGGAGTGGCACAGATACGCAGTATTTT
TRBJ2-7	TRBD2	.	TRBV28	CASSWTSRTYEQYF	TGTGCCAGCAGTTGGACTAGCCGAACCTACGAGCAGTACTTC
TRBJ1-5	.	.	TRBV7-9	CASSLGGEQPQHF	TGTGCCAGCAGCTTAGGAGGGGAACAGCCCCAGCATTTT
TRBJ2-5	TRBD2	.	TRBV10-3	CAISDGTSGTQETQYF	TGTGCCATCAGTGATGGGACTAGCGGGACTCAAGAGACCCAGTACTTC
TRBJ2-1	.	.	TRBV11-1	CASSPDYNEQFF	TGTGCCAGCAGCCCGGACTACAATGAGCAGTTCTTC
TRBJ2-7	.	.	TRBV5-1	CASSLAAEQYF	TGCGCCAGCAGCTTGGCCGCCGAGCAGTACTTC
TRBJ1-4	TRBD1	.	TRBV9	CASSRDRAEKLFF	TGTGCCAGCAGCCGGGACAGGGCCGAAAAACTGTTTTTT
TRBJ1-5	TRBD1	.	TRBV6-2/TRBV6-3	CASSYYGQGAQPQHF	TGTGCCAGCAGTTACTATGGACAGGGGGCTCAGCCCCAGCATTTT
TRBJ1-5	TRBD1	.	TRBV19	CASSRQGRNQPQHF	TGTGCCAGTAGTCGACAGGGTCGCAATCAGCCCCAGCATTTT
TRBJ1-1	.	once	TRBV14	CASSQRVLPNTEAFF	TGTGCCAGCAGCCAGCGGGTACTCCCGAACACTGAAGCTTTCTTT
TRBJ1-4	.	.	TRBV7-9	CASSLNLAANEKLFF	TGTGCCAGCAGCTTAAATCTGGCCGCCAATGAAAAACTGTTTTTT
TRBJ1-3	.	.	TRBV4-1	CASSQADTVDGNTIYF	TGCGCCAGCAGCCAGGCGGACACCGTTGATGGAAACACCATATATTTT
TRBJ1-3	TRBD1	.	TRBV18	CASSPDRGAGNTIYF	TGTGCCAGCTCACCGGACAGGGGGGCTGGAAACACCATATATTTT
TRBJ1-3	.	.	TRBV27	CASSLRGPGNTIYF	TGTGCCAGCAGTTTGAGGGGACCCGGAAACACCATATATTTT